This T cell receptor beta chain was retrieved from a study of early T cells in non-severe SARS-CoV-2 infection. This clonotype came up a few times. V lost 5 bases and J 4 bases, leaving 12 bases between the germline ends. CDR3 size: 14 residues. CDR1 is KGHDR and CDR2 is SFDVKD in the germline V gene. Tagging with unique molecular identifiers was applied to individual cDNA molecules. TCRdb used MiXCR to reprocess the 5' RACE reads, holding one entry per CDR3 protein. The sample has about 72,000 distinct CDR3 sequences; around a tenth are singletons. This clonotype originated in an adult who was a healthcare worker with PCR-confirmed SARS-CoV-2 infection or an uninfected control (not recorded which). The V call is TRBV24-1, the J call TRBJ2-3; the D gene is possibly TRBD2 (7 bases). The specimen was whole blood, collected at baseline. In nucleotides, the CDR3 is TGTGCCACCAGTGTTGGGGGGGGCGCAGATACGCAGTATTTT. Amino acids: CATSVGGGADTQYF.